These T cell receptor beta chains were read from a single sample in a study of blood T cell repertoires in COVID-19. Repertoires were generated with immunoSEQ multiplex PCR, while TCRdb's copy carries only in-frame clones and drops some. The data show approximately 250,000 clones, with approximately 90% seen just once and approximately 3% held by the top ten. Material for sequencing was PBMCs or T cells enriched from blood (not recorded which). The receptors were sampled from a man in his forties who had been exposed to COVID-19. The CDR3 runs from the conserved cysteine through the conserved F or W. The D gene is left open where the match is weak. Rows give clone size only sometimes, using once, few, many, or a class for an expanded clone.

size: -; J: TRBJ2-7; V: TRBV13; D: TRBD1; CDR3: CASRGDRVHEQYF; DNA: TGTGCCAGCCGAGGGGACAGGGTACACGAGCAGTACTTC
size: -; J: TRBJ2-1; V: TRBV5-5; D: TRBD1; CDR3: CASSRRQGAGNEQFF; DNA: TGTGCCAGCAGCCGCAGACAGGGGGCAGGTAATGAGCAGTTCTTC
size: -; J: TRBJ2-7; V: TRBV18; D: TRBD1; CDR3: CASSPRTGGYEQYF; DNA: TGTGCCAGCTCACCCAGGACAGGGGGCTACGAGCAGTACTTC
size: -; J: TRBJ2-5; V: TRBV24-1; D: TRBD1; CDR3: CATSDLGGTEETQYF; DNA: TGTGCCACCAGTGATTTGGGTGGGACAGAAGAGACCCAGTACTTC
size: -; J: TRBJ1-2; V: TRBV28; D: -; CDR3: CASSLEVGGYTF; DNA: TGTGCCAGCAGTTTAGAGGTCGGGGGCTACACCTTC
size: -; J: TRBJ2-7; V: TRBV7-6; D: TRBD1; CDR3: CASSVSTGGGIYEQYF; DNA: TGTGCCAGCAGCGTTTCGACAGGGGGAGGAATCTACGAGCAGTACTTC
size: -; J: TRBJ1-4; V: TRBV2; D: TRBD1; CDR3: CASSTGTGSEKLFF; DNA: TGTGCCAGCAGTACAGGGACAGGGTCCGAAAAACTGTTTTTT
size: -; J: TRBJ1-4; V: TRBV5-4; D: -; CDR3: CASSHGGAVNEKLFF; DNA: TGTGCCAGCAGCCACGGTGGGGCGGTTAATGAAAAACTGTTTTTT
size: -; J: TRBJ1-1; V: TRBV12-5; D: -; CDR3: CASGSKNREAFF; DNA: TGTGCTAGTGGTTCAAAGAACAGAGAAGCTTTCTTT
size: -; J: TRBJ2-6; V: TRBV5-1; D: TRBD1; CDR3: CASSLPGQGGSGANVLTF; DNA: TGCGCCAGCAGCTTACCGGGACAGGGAGGTTCTGGGGCCAACGTCCTGACTTTC
size: -; J: TRBJ1-2; V: TRBV19; D: -; CDR3: CASRPGQGWDYGYTF; DNA: TGTGCCAGTAGACCGGGACAAGGATGGGACTATGGCTACACCTTC
size: -; J: TRBJ1-6; V: TRBV10-3; D: -; CDR3: CAINDGLRNSPLHF; DNA: TGTGCCATCAATGACGGATTGCGGAATTCACCCCTCCACTTT
size: once; J: TRBJ2-5; V: TRBV28; D: -; CDR3: CASSSGTPSTQYF; DNA: TGTGCCAGCAGTTCTGGGACACCTTCTACCCAGTACTTC
size: -; J: TRBJ2-5; V: TRBV5-8; D: -; CDR3: CASAGFQETQYF; DNA: TGTGCCAGCGCCGGGTTTCAAGAGACCCAGTACTTC
size: -; J: TRBJ2-1; V: TRBV6-5; D: -; CDR3: CASFGLFGNEQFF; DNA: TGTGCCAGCTTCGGACTTTTCGGCAATGAGCAGTTCTTC
size: -; J: TRBJ2-5; V: TRBV5-4; D: -; CDR3: CASSSRDISSQETQYF; DNA: TGTGCCAGCAGCTCCCGGGACATAAGTTCCCAAGAGACCCAGTACTTC
size: -; J: TRBJ1-5; V: TRBV18; D: -; CDR3: CASSPPTGTLYSNQPQHF; DNA: TGTGCCAGCTCACCGCCCACCGGGACACTTTATAGCAATCAGCCCCAGCATTTT
size: -; J: TRBJ1-2; V: TRBV27; D: TRBD1; CDR3: CASSPAGQGSYGYTF; DNA: TGTGCCAGCAGTCCGGCCGGACAGGGTAGCTATGGCTACACCTTC
size: -; J: TRBJ1-2; V: TRBV24-1; D: -; CDR3: CATKAWRLSGYTF; DNA: TGTGCCACCAAGGCCTGGAGGCTTAGTGGCTACACCTTC
size: -; J: TRBJ2-3; V: TRBV5-1; D: TRBD2; CDR3: CASRYGTSGSMGSTDTQYF; DNA: TGCGCCAGCAGATACGGGACTAGCGGGTCGATGGGCAGCACAGATACGCAGTATTTT
size: -; J: TRBJ1-5; V: TRBV19; D: -; CDR3: CASGYQPQHF; DNA: TGTGCCTCAGGGTATCAGCCCCAGCATTTT
size: -; J: TRBJ2-1; V: TRBV5-6; D: TRBD2; CDR3: CASSTGLARNEQFF; DNA: TGTGCCAGCAGTACAGGACTAGCGAGGAATGAGCAGTTCTTC
size: -; J: TRBJ1-5; V: TRBV7-9; D: TRBD1; CDR3: CASPPGQGFLVCQPQHF; DNA: TGTGCCAGCCCACCGGGACAGGGGTTCTTAGTGTGTCAGCCCCAGCATTTT
size: -; J: TRBJ1-1; V: TRBV27; D: -; CDR3: CASSSGFGVSTEAFF; DNA: TGTGCCAGCAGTTCAGGGTTCGGAGTGAGCACTGAAGCTTTCTTT
size: -; J: TRBJ2-5; V: TRBV6-5; D: -; CDR3: CASSYSRGGQETQYF; DNA: TGTGCCAGCAGTTACTCGAGGGGGGGCCAAGAGACCCAGTACTTC
size: -; J: TRBJ1-6; V: TRBV30; D: -; CDR3: CAWRTGFNSPLHF; DNA: TGTGCCTGGAGGACGGGATTTAATTCACCCCTCCACTTT
size: -; J: TRBJ2-3; V: TRBV19; D: TRBD1; CDR3: CASSPLPAGGADTQYF; DNA: TGTGCCAGTAGTCCCCTCCCGGCAGGGGGCGCGGATACGCAGTATTTT
size: few; J: TRBJ1-4; V: TRBV5-5; D: TRBD1; CDR3: CASSWTGADEKLFF; DNA: TGTGCCAGCAGCTGGACAGGGGCAGATGAAAAACTGTTTTTT
size: once; J: TRBJ1-6; V: TRBV29-1; D: TRBD1; CDR3: CSVGTGDDNSPLHF; DNA: TGCAGCGTTGGGACAGGGGACGATAATTCACCCCTCCACTTT
size: -; J: TRBJ1-2; V: TRBV4-1; D: TRBD1; CDR3: CASSQVGGRDYGYTF; DNA: TGCGCCAGCAGCCAAGTAGGGGGCCGGGACTATGGCTACACCTTC
size: -; J: TRBJ2-7; V: TRBV6-5; D: -; CDR3: CASLDSFVSYEQYF; DNA: TGTGCCAGCCTCGACAGTTTTGTGTCCTACGAGCAGTACTTC
size: once; J: TRBJ2-7; V: TRBV7-9; D: TRBD2; CDR3: CASSPPSGSSNEQYF; DNA: TGTGCCAGCAGCCCACCTAGCGGGAGTTCGAACGAGCAGTACTTC
size: -; J: TRBJ2-5; V: TRBV7-3; D: -; CDR3: CASSAGGLQETQYF; DNA: TGTGCCAGCAGCGCTGGCGGACTACAAGAGACCCAGTACTTC
size: once; J: TRBJ1-6; V: TRBV7-3; D: -; CDR3: CASSSGGYNSPLHF; DNA: TGTGCCAGCAGTTCCGGGGGCTATAATTCACCCCTCCACTTT
size: -; J: TRBJ2-7; V: TRBV2; D: -; CDR3: CATQTVYEQYF; DNA: TGTGCCACCCAAACGGTCTACGAGCAGTACTTC
size: -; J: TRBJ2-3; V: TRBV28; D: TRBD2; CDR3: CASSQDTSGYTQYF; DNA: TGTGCCAGCAGTCAAGACACTAGCGGATATACGCAGTATTTT
size: -; J: TRBJ2-5; V: TRBV7-2; D: TRBD1; CDR3: CASSPGQGGSQYF; DNA: TGTGCCAGCAGCCCGGGACAGGGGGGGTCCCAGTACTTC
size: -; J: TRBJ2-7; V: TRBV29-1; D: -; CDR3: CSVVAGEQYF; DNA: TGCAGCGTTGTGGCGGGCGAGCAGTACTTC
size: -; J: TRBJ1-1; V: TRBV5-1; D: TRBD1; CDR3: CASSGLDRGYTEAFF; DNA: TGCGCCAGCAGCGGACTGGACAGGGGGTACACTGAAGCTTTCTTT
size: -; J: TRBJ1-3; V: TRBV30; D: -; CDR3: CAWRRTVSGNTIYF; DNA: TGTGCCTGGAGACGGACAGTCTCTGGAAACACCATATATTTT
size: -; J: TRBJ2-5; V: TRBV28; D: TRBD2; CDR3: CASSFQHSGDQYF; DNA: TGTGCCAGCAGTTTCCAACACAGCGGGGACCAGTACTTC
size: -; J: TRBJ1-2; V: TRBV4-3; D: -; CDR3: CASSPRQERNYGYTF; DNA: TGCGCCAGCAGCCCCCGACAGGAACGCAACTATGGCTACACCTTC
size: -; J: TRBJ2-5; V: TRBV30; D: TRBD2; CDR3: CAWSWGLAGGETQYF; DNA: TGTGCCTGGAGTTGGGGACTAGCGGGAGGAGAGACCCAGTACTTC
size: -; J: TRBJ1-1; V: TRBV15; D: TRBD1; CDR3: CATSLAPGTGGSGTEAFF; DNA: TGTGCCACCAGCTTAGCTCCCGGGACAGGGGGCTCGGGCACTGAAGCTTTCTTT
size: -; J: TRBJ1-2; V: TRBV28; D: TRBD1; CDR3: CASSPVDRVSYGYTF; DNA: TGTGCCAGCAGTCCCGTGGACAGGGTGAGCTATGGCTACACCTTC
size: -; J: TRBJ2-2; V: TRBV11-3; D: -; CDR3: CASSLSPGELFF; DNA: TGTGCCAGCAGCTTGAGTCCCGGGGAGCTGTTTTTT
size: -; J: TRBJ1-1; V: TRBV6-5; D: -; CDR3: CASRATGNTEAFF; DNA: TGTGCCAGCAGAGCGACGGGGAACACTGAAGCTTTCTTT
size: -; J: TRBJ2-2; V: TRBV29-1; D: TRBD1; CDR3: CSARQGGTGELFF; DNA: TGCAGCGCCCGACAGGGGGGCACCGGGGAGCTGTTTTTT
size: -; J: TRBJ2-7; V: TRBV18; D: TRBD2; CDR3: CASSPRPPTSGSIYEQYF; DNA: TGTGCCAGCTCACCGCGGCCTCCGACTAGCGGTTCAATTTACGAGCAGTACTTC